This entry lists 26 T cell receptor beta chains sequenced from one sample in a study of blood T cells in healthy people across ages. With a J-beta primer mix and a sample-barcoded 5' primer, a second PCR ran about 7 to 12 cycles. TCRdb fed the 5' RACE reads into MiXCR, producing one record per CDR3 protein. The repertoire holds around 1,600,000 distinct CDR3 sequences, with 35% to 45% as singletons. The sequenced sample consisted of blood. Receptors were obtained from a woman aged 18-29 years in good health.

This clonotype turned up a few times. The chain is built from TRBV28 and TRBJ2-6; no definite D call. The CDR3 runs to 15 residues. Trimming stripped 1 base from V and 2 bases from J, with 6 bases between. CDR1 is MDHEN and CDR2 is SYDVKM in the germline V gene. CDR3 amino acids: CASSLSRAGANVLTF. The CDR3 bases are TGTGCCAGCAGTTTATCTAGGGCTGGGGCCAACGTCCTGACTTTC.

This clonotype was seen just once. The chain recombines TRBV7-9 with TRBJ2-1; unclear D gene. There are 13 residues in the CDR3. Trimming left V 7 bases short and J 5 bases short, with 12 bases between. Germline CDR1 reads SEHNR; CDR2 reads FQNEAQ (reference sequence). As DNA, the CDR3 is TGTGCCAGCAACCCAAAAGTCCACAATGAGCAGTTCTTC. Its protein product is CASNPKVHNEQFF.

At least ten counts were recorded for this clonotype. The V gene is TRBV20-1, the J gene TRBJ2-7; D may be TRBD2 (5 bases). CDR1 DFQATT and CDR2 SNEGSKA come from the germline V gene (reference sequence). Trimming stripped 1 base from V and 3 bases from J, with 10 bases between. There are 13 residues in the CDR3. DNA for the CDR3: TGCAGTGCTAGAGTCCTTAGCGACTACGAGCAGTACTTC. Translated, it gives CSARVLSDYEQYF.

Only a few counts were recorded for this clonotype. The chain carries TRBV20-1 and TRBJ2-7; 9 nucleotides align to TRBD2. Per germline, CDR1 DFQATT and CDR2 SNEGSKA (reference sequence). Trimming removed 2 bases from V and 6 bases from J; junction bases left unmatched: 11. This CDR3 contains 15 residues. CDR3 in amino acids: CSARPGPLAGTEQYF. CDR3 coding DNA: TGCAGTGCTAGACCCGGCCCGCTAGCGGGAACCGAGCAGTACTTC.

This clonotype was found a few times. This chain uses TRBV7-2 with TRBJ2-3, with 7 positions matching TRBD1. V shed 3 bases, J shed 0 bases, and the junction held 12 bases outside the gene matches. This CDR3 has 18 residues. CDR1 is SGHTA, CDR2 FQGNSA, per germline. CDR3 amino acids: CASSFLPTGYSSTDTQYF. CDR3 coding DNA: TGTGCCAGCAGCTTTCTGCCGACAGGGTATTCTAGCACAGATACGCAGTATTTT.

A word on this clonotype: This may come from a read error, since a much larger clone is one base off. This chain uses TRBV12-3 or TRBV12-4 with TRBJ2-3; D possibly uses TRBD1 or TRBD2 (6 bases each). CDR3 length equals 15 residues. CDR3 sequence reads: CAGSLLGGGTDTQYF. The DNA for the CDR3 is TGTGCCGGCAGTCTCCTGGGGGGCGGCACAGATACGCAGTATTTT.

Concerning this clonotype itself: One base away lies a much larger clone, so this may be a sequencing read error. Here the CDR3 DNA reads TGTGCCAGCAGCTCAACCGGGACACGCTCCTACGAGCAGTACTTC. This encodes CASSSTGTRSYEQYF. This chain uses TRBV7-2 with TRBJ2-7; perhaps TRBD1 as D (6 bases). Trimming left V 4 bases short and J 0 bases short, with 13 bases between. The CDR3 extends over 15 amino acids. CDR1 is SGHTA, CDR2 FQGNSA, per germline.

A few counts support this clonotype. The rearrangement links TRBV4-3 to TRBJ1-4; unclear D gene. This CDR3 is 16 amino acids long. Deletions cut 2 bases from V and 0 bases from J, with 10 bases between. Per the germline V gene, CDR1 is LGHNA and CDR2 is YSLEER. The CDR3 nucleotides are TGCGCCAGCAGCCAAACCCACAGAACAACTAATGAAAAACTGTTTTTT. This gives the protein CASSQTHRTTNEKLFF.

The chain couples TRBV6-6 to TRBJ2-5; 8 bases fit TRBD1. Per germline, CDR1 MNHNY and CDR2 SVGAGI (reference sequence). CDR3 length equals 16 residues. Trimming removed 0 bases from V and 7 bases from J; junction bases left unmatched: 10. The CDR3 DNA sequence: TGTGCCAGCAGTTACTCCGGGACAGGCCTGTTTGTGACCCAGTACTTC. This encodes CASSYSGTGLFVTQYF.

The chain employs TRBV12-3 or TRBV12-4 and TRBJ1-2; D might be TRBD1 (6 bases). This CDR3 region has 15 residues. Trimming removed 2 bases from V and 7 bases from J, with 17 bases in between. CDR3 bases: TGTGCCAGCAGTTTAACAAACAGGGTTAGAGTTGGCTACACCTTC. This translates into CASSLTNRVRVGYTF.

The table lists this clonotype with a count of one. Given a much more abundant clone one base away, this may be a read error. The gene calls are TRBV6-5 and TRBJ1-2, with TRBD1 as a possible D gene (6 bases). CDR1 is MNHEY and CDR2 is SVGAGI in the germline V gene. CDR3 length: 16 residues. CDR3 sequence: CASSYRGQLNNYGCTF. The CDR3 DNA sequence: TGTGCCAGCAGTTACCGCGGACAGCTTAACAACTATGGCTGCACCTTC.

With regard to this clonotype: A read error may produce the germline difference seen at one junction end. The rearrangement uses TRBV7-2 and TRBJ2-3; 9 positions agree with TRBD2. The length of the CDR3 is 17 residues. The germline V gene encodes CDR1 SGHTA and CDR2 FQGNSA. Written as DNA, the CDR3 is TGTGACAGCAGCCCGTTAGGCGGGAGGGTTAGCACAGATACGCAGTATTTT. Its protein is CDSSPLGGRVSTDTQYF.

This clonotype has more than one count but fewer than ten. The rearrangement uses TRBV27 and TRBJ1-6; D not certain. The CDR3 loop spans 15 amino acids. Trimming took 1 base from V and 9 from J, leaving 13 bases between them. Germline lookup yields CDR1 MNHEY and CDR2 SMNVEV (reference sequence). The chain's CDR3 is CASSLLGRSGSPLHF. CDR3 coding DNA: TGTGCCAGCAGTTTATTAGGCAGGTCTGGTTCACCCCTCCACTTT.

The rearrangement uses TRBV2 and TRBJ1-1; possible D gene TRBD1, 6 bases. Germline assignment: CDR1 SNHLY and CDR2 FYNNEI. The CDR3 is 16 amino acids. V dropped 3 bases and J dropped 0 bases, with 14 bases sitting between them. The CDR3: CASSDRQVIMNTEAFF. DNA for the CDR3: TGTGCCAGCAGTGACAGACAGGTGATAATGAACACTGAAGCTTTCTTT.

The chain recombines TRBV7-2 with TRBJ1-2; D possibly corresponds to TRBD1 (5 bases). This CDR3 contains 15 residues. V was cut by 0 bases and J by 5 bases, with 13 bases left in between. Germline CDR1 is SGHTA and CDR2 is FQGNSA. The CDR3 region is CASSLARDGRYGYTF. DNA of the CDR3: TGTGCCAGCAGCTTAGCGCGGGACGGGAGATATGGCTACACCTTC. Complete variable domain (other parts from reference TRBV7-2 and TRBJ1-2): GAGVSQSPSNKVTEKGKDVELRCDPISGHTALYWYRQSLGQGLEFLIYFQGNSAPDKSGLPSDRFSAERTGGSVSTLTIQRTQQEDSAVYLCASSLARDGRYGYTFGSGTRLTVV.

The chain joins TRBV6-6 to TRBJ1-1, with 10 bases aligning to TRBD1. Trimming took 4 bases from V and 3 from J; bases not matched to a gene: 5. CDR3 size: 15 residues. Per germline, CDR1 MNHNY and CDR2 SVGAGI (reference sequence). CDR3 loop: CASSSGQGGDTEAFF. Written as DNA, the CDR3 is TGTGCCAGCAGTTCCGGACAGGGGGGCGACACTGAAGCTTTCTTT.

The table lists this clonotype with a few counts. The chain uses TRBV7-6 and TRBJ1-1, with D hard to call. Germline V gene sequence: CDR1 SGHVS, CDR2 FNYEAQ. V lost 4 bases and J 7 bases, leaving 10 bases between the germline ends. This CDR3 has 12 residues. The CDR3 region has the DNA TGTGCCAGCAGCTCATCAAAGAGTGAAGCTTTCTTT. It yields the protein CASSSSKSEAFF.

J is TRBJ1-4 and V is TRBV7-9; 7 positions agree with TRBD1. The CDR3 contains 19 residues. Germline lookup yields CDR1 SEHNR and CDR2 FQNEAQ (reference sequence). Unmatched junction bases numbered 15, after V lost 5 bases and J lost 0 bases. CDR3 sequence (DNA): TGTGCCAGCAGCCCTAGACCGGGACAGAAGAAAGCAACTAATGAAAAACTGTTTTTT. It specifies CASSPRPGQKKATNEKLFF.

This rearrangement joins TRBV29-1 to TRBJ2-1, with D perhaps matching TRBD1 (6 bases). Germline CDR1 is SQVTM and CDR2 is ANQGSEA. The CDR3 runs to 14 residues. V lost 3 bases and J lost 3, with 12 bases in between. The CDR3 loop reads CSVEGAGRYNEQFF. CDR3 sequence (DNA): TGCAGCGTTGAGGGGGCGGGTCGCTACAATGAGCAGTTCTTC.

About this clonotype: A read error may explain this, as a much larger clone is one base away. The chain is built from TRBV12-3 or TRBV12-4 and TRBJ2-7; D ambiguous. V was trimmed by 6 bases and J by 7 bases, leaving 16 bases between them. The CDR3 extends over 13 amino acids. The DNA for the CDR3 is TGTGCCAGCAGGCCATATGGAAAGAATGAGCAGTACTTC. Translating gives CASRPYGKNEQYF.

A single count supports this clonotype. J is TRBJ1-3 and V is TRBV2, with no clear D. V was trimmed by 6 bases and J by 1 base, leaving 10 bases between them. Germline-derived CDR1 and CDR2 are SNHLY and FYNNEI. This CDR3 region has 14 residues. CDR3 DNA: TGTGCCAGCAGGAAACAGCGTTCTGGAAACACCATATATTTT. This codes for CASRKQRSGNTIYF.

This clonotype was counted a few times. The chain links TRBV4-2 to TRBJ2-3; D may be TRBD2 (6 bases). V was clipped by 0 bases and J by 0 bases, with 7 bases between them. The CDR3 extends over 15 amino acids. The germline gives CDR1 LGHNA, CDR2 YNFKEQ. This chain's CDR3 is CASSQEGTSTDTQYF. For the CDR3, the DNA is TGTGCCAGCAGCCAAGAAGGGACTAGCACAGATACGCAGTATTTT.

The rearrangement links TRBV4-3 to TRBJ2-5, with 7 bases identical to TRBD2. The germline V gene encodes CDR1 LGHNA and CDR2 YSLEER. J was trimmed by 2 bases and V by 7 bases; bases with no gene match: 19. The CDR3 covers 18 residues. Written as DNA, the CDR3 is TGCGCCAGCAAAGGGACTATGGCCAGTATGGCCCGACAAGAGACCCAGTACTTC. This sequence encodes CASKGTMASMARQETQYF.

Note on this clonotype: One junction end does not reproduce the germline sequence, and a read error may be involved. The chain links TRBV7-2 to TRBJ2-7, with 12 bases matching TRBD2. This CDR3 comprises 14 residues. Per the germline V gene, CDR1 is SGHTA and CDR2 is FQGNSA. CDR3 DNA sequence: TGTGCCAGCAGTTTAGGACTAGCGGGGAGGTTTTGGTACTTC. Translating it yields CASSLGLAGRFWYF.

In its sample, this clonotype was seen a few times. The rearrangement links TRBV4-1 to TRBJ2-3, with TRBD2 matching 11 bases. V lost 2 bases and J lost 3; bases outside the gene matches: 7. From germline, CDR1 is MGHRA and CDR2 YSYEKL. This CDR3 spans 17 amino acids. CDR3 sequence: CASSQLLTSGVTDTQYF. Written as DNA, the CDR3 is TGCGCCAGCAGCCAATTACTGACTAGCGGGGTGACAGATACGCAGTATTTT.

The table lists this clonotype with a few counts. The rearrangement joins TRBV7-9 to TRBJ2-1; the match to TRBD2 covers 7 bases. V lost 11 bases to trimming and J lost 4 bases; unmatched junction nucleotides: 23. CDR1 is SEHNR and CDR2 is FQNEAQ in the germline V gene (reference sequence). The CDR3 extends over 18 amino acids. CDR3 coding DNA: TGTGCCCCCGGGGAGGGAGCCTATTCCGCTCAAGTTTACAATGAGCAGTTCTTC. It is translated as CAPGEGAYSAQVYNEQFF.